This T cell receptor (beta chain) was recovered during a study of PD-L1 blockade in urothelial cancer. The overall study: Blood was evaluated 3 weeks (second dose) and 6 weeks after therapy began. T cells numbered a median of approximately 140,000 in the blood samples.

This CDR3 has 17 amino acids. In germline, CDR1 is SEHNR, CDR2 FQNEAQ (reference sequence). V lost 1 base and J lost 3; bases outside the gene matches: 11. Time point indicated: peripheral blood 6 weeks after treatment start. TCRdb's copy holds only in-frame clones and misses some; the assay was immunoSEQ multiplex PCR. The sample includes some 40,000 clones, less than 95% of them seen just once. The chain joins TRBV7-9 to TRBJ2-7, with 8 bases matching TRBD1. The receptor was isolated from a man in his 70s with urothelial cancer. The sequencing used PBMCs, collected around atezolizumab (anti-PD-L1) treatment. CDR3 bases: TGTGCCAGCAGCTTAGGAGGACAGGGATTATTTGGCTACGAGCAGTACTTC. Amino acid sequence: CASSLGGQGLFGYEQYF.